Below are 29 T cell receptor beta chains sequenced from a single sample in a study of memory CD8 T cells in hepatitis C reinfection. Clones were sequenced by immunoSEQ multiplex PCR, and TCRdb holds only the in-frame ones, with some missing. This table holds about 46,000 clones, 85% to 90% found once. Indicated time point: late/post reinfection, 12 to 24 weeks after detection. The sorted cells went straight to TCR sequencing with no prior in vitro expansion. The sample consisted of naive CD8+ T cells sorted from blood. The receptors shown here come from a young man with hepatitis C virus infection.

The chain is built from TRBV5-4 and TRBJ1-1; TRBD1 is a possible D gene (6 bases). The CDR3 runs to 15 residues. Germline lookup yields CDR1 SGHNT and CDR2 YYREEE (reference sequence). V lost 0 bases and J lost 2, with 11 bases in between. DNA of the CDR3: TGTGCCAGCAGCTTGGAACAGGGTAGAAACACTGAAGCTTTCTTT. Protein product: CASSLEQGRNTEAFF.

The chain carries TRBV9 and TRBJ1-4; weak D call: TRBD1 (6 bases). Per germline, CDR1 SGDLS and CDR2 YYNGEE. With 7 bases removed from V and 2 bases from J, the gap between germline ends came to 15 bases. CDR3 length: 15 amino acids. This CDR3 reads CASSAGGQTNEKLFF. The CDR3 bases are TGTGCCAGCTCGGCTGGGGGCCAGACTAATGAAAAACTGTTTTTT. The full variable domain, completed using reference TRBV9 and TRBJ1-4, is DSGVTQTPKHLITATGQRVTLRCSPRSGDLSVYWYQQSLDQGLQFLIQYYNGEERAKGNILERFSAQQFPDLHSELNLSSLELGDSALYFCASSAGGQTNEKLFFGSGTQLSVL.

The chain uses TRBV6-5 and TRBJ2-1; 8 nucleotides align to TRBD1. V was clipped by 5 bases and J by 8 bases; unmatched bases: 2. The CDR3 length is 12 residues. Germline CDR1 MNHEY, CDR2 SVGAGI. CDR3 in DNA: TGTGCCAGCAGTCCGACAGGGGATGAGCAGTTCTTC. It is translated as CASSPTGDEQFF.

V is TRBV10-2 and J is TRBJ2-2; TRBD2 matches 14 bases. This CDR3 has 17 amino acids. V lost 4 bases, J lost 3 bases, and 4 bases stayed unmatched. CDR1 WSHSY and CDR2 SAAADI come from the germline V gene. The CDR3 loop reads CASSVTSGRADTGELFF. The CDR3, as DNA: TGCGCCAGCAGTGTGACTAGCGGGAGGGCGGACACCGGGGAGCTGTTTTTT.

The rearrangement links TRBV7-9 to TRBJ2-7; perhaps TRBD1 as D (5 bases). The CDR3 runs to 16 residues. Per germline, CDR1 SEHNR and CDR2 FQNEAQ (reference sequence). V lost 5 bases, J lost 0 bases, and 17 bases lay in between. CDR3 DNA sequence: TGTGCCAGCAGCCAAGACTCAGGGTGGAGCTCCTACGAGCAGTACTTC. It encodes CASSQDSGWSSYEQYF.

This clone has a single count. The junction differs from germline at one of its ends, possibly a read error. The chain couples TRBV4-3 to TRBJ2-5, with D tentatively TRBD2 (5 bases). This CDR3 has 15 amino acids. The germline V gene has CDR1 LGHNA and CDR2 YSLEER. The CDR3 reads CASSQDPGVQEAQYF. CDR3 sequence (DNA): TGCGCCAGCAGCCAAGACCCCGGGGTACAAGAGGCCCAGTACTTC.

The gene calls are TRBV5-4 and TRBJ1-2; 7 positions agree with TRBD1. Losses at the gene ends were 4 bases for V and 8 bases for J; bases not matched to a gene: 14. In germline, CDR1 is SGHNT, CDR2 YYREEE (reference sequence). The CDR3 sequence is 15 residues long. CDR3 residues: CASSHSGGTVVGYTF. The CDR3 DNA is TGTGCCAGCAGCCATTCCGGAGGGACAGTGGTCGGCTACACCTTC.

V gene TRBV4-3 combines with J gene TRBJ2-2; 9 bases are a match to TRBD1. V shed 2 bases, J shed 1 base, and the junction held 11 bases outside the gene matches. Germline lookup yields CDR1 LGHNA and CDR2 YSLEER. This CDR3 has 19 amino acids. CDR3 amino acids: CASSQQVPGTGLNTGELFF. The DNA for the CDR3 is TGCGCCAGCAGCCAACAGGTTCCCGGGACAGGGCTGAACACCGGGGAGCTGTTTTTT.

CDR3 nucleotides: TGTGCCAGCACCGAGACAGGGTCCTACAATGAGCAGTTCTTC. The encoded protein is CASTETGSYNEQFF. The gene calls are TRBV7-6 and TRBJ2-1, with 7 bases fitting TRBD1. Germline CDR1 is SGHVS and CDR2 is FNYEAQ. This CDR3 is built from 14 residues. Losses at the gene ends were 7 bases for V and 1 base for J; bases not matched to a gene: 4. Filled out from reference TRBV7-6 and TRBJ2-1, the complete variable domain reads GAGVSQSPRYKVTKRGQDVALRCDPISGHVSLYWYRQALGQGPEFLTYFNYEAQQDKSGLPNDRFSAERPEGSISTLTIQRTEQRDSAMYRCASTETGSYNEQFFGPGTRLTVL.

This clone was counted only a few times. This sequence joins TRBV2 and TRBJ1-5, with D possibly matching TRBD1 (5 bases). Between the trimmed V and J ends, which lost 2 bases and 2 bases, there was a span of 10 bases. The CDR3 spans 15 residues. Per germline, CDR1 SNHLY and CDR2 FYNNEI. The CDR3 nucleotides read TGTGCCAGCAGTGAATACCGCAGGGGCAATCAGCCCCAGCATTTT. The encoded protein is CASSEYRRGNQPQHF.

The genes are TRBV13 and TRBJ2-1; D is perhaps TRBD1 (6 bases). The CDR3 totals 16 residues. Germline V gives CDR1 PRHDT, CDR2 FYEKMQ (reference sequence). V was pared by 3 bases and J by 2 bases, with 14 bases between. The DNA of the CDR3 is TGTGCCAGCAGCTTCACCGCAGGGGACCCCTACAATGAGCAGTTCTTC. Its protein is CASSFTAGDPYNEQFF.

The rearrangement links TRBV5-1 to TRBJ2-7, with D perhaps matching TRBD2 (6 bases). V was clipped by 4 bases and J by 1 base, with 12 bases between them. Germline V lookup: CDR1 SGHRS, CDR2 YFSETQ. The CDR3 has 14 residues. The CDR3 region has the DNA TGCGCCAGCAGCCCGGGGGACGCATCCTACGAGCAGTACTTC. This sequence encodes CASSPGDASYEQYF.

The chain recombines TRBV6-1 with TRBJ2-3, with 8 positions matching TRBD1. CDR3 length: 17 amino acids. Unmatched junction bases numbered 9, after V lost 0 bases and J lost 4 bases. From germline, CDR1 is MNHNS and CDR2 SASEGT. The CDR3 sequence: CASSEAWSGGVPDTQYF. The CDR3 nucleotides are TGTGCCAGCAGTGAAGCTTGGTCAGGGGGCGTACCAGATACGCAGTATTTT.

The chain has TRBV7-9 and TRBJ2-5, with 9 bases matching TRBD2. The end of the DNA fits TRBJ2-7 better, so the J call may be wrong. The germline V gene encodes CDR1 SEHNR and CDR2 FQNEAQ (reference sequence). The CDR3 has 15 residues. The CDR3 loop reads CASSLVVSGSHEQYF. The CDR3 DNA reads TGTGCCAGCAGCTTAGTGGTTAGCGGGAGCCACGAGCAGTACTTC.

CDR3 residues: CASSPGSYEQYF. CDR3 sequence (DNA): TGCGCCAGCAGCCCGGGGTCCTACGAGCAGTACTTC. V is TRBV5-1 and J is TRBJ2-5; tentatively, D is TRBD2 (5 bases). Near its end, the DNA agrees better with TRBJ2-7, so the J call may be wrong. Germline V gives CDR1 SGHRS, CDR2 YFSETQ. The CDR3 totals 12 residues.

The CDR3 here is CASSPEGVAGLSYGYTF. CDR3 bases: TGTGCCAGCAGCCCGGAAGGGGTGGCCGGGTTGAGCTATGGCTACACCTTC. The J gene is TRBJ1-2, the V gene TRBV14, with D tentatively TRBD1 (5 bases). V was shortened by 4 bases and J by 4 bases, with 22 bases between the two germline ends. The germline V gene has CDR1 SGHDN and CDR2 FVKESK. This CDR3 is 17 amino acids long.

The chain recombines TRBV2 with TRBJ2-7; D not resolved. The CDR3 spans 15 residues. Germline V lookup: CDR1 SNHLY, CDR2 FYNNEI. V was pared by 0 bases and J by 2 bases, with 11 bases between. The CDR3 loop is CASSEAFTGPYEQYF. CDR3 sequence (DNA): TGTGCCAGCAGTGAAGCGTTCACGGGTCCCTACGAGCAGTACTTC.

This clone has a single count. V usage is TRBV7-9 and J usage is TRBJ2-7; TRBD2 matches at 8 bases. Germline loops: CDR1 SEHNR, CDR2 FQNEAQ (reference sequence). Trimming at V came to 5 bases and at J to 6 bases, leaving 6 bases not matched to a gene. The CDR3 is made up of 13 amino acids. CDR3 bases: TGTGCCAGCAGCGACTGGACTAGCTTCGAGCAGTACTTC. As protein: CASSDWTSFEQYF.

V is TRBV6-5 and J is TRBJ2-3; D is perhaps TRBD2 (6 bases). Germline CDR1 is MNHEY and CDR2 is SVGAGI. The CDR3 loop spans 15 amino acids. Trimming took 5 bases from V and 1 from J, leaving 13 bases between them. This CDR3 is CASSAGGGGTDTQYF. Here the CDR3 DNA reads TGTGCCAGCAGTGCCGGTGGAGGGGGCACAGATACGCAGTATTTT.

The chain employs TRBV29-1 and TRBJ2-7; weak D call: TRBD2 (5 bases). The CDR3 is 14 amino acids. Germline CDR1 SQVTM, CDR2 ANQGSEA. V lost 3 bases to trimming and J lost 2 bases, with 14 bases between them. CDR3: CSVDSVGETYEQYF. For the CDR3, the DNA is TGCAGCGTTGACTCTGTGGGAGAGACCTACGAGCAGTACTTC.

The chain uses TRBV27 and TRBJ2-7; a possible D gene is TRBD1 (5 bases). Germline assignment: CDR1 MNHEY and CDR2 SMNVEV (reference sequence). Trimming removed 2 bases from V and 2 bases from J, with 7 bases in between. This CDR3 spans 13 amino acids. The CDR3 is CASSLGRAYEQYF. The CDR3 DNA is TGTGCCAGCAGTTTAGGCAGGGCCTACGAGCAGTACTTC.

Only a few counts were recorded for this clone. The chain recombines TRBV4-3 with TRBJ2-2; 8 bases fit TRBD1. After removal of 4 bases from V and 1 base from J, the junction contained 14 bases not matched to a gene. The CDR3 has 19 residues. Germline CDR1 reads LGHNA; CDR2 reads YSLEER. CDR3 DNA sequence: TGCGCCAGCAGCCCGAGTGACAATACCGGGACAGGGAACACCGGGGAGCTGTTTTTT. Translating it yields CASSPSDNTGTGNTGELFF.

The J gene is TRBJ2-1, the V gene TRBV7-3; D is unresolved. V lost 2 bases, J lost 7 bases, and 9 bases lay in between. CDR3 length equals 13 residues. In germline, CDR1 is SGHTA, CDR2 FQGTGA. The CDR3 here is CASSLSLENEQFF. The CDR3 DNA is TGTGCCAGCAGCTTATCATTAGAAAATGAGCAGTTCTTC.

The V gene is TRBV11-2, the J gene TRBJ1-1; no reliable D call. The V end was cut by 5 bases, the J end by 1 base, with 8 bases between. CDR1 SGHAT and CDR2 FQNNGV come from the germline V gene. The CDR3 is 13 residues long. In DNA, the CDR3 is TGTGCCAGCAGCCGAGATAGGAACACTGAAGCTTTCTTT. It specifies CASSRDRNTEAFF.

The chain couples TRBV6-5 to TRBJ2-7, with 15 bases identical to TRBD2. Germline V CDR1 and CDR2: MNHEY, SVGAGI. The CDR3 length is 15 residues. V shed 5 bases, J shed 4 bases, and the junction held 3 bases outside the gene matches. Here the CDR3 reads CASSLGTSGRYEQYF. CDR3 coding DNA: TGTGCCAGCAGTCTCGGGACTAGCGGGAGGTACGAGCAGTACTTC.

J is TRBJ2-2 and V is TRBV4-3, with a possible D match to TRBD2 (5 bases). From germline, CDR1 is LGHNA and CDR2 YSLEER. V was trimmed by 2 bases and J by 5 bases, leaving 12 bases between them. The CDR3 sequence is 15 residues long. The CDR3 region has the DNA TGCGCCAGCAGCCAAAGGCTCGGGGTTACCGGGGAGCTGTTTTTT. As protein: CASSQRLGVTGELFF.

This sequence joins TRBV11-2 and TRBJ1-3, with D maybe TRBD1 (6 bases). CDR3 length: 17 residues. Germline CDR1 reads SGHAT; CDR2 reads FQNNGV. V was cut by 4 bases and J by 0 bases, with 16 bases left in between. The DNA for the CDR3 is TGTGCCAGCAGCTCTGCACCACAGGGTCTCTCTGGAAACACCATATATTTT. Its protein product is CASSSAPQGLSGNTIYF.

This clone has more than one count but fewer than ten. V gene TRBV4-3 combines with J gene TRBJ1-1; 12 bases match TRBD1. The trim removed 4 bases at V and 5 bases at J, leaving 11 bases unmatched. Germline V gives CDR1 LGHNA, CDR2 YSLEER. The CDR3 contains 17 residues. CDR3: CASSPGTGGFKGTEAFF. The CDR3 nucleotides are TGCGCCAGCAGCCCAGGGACAGGGGGCTTTAAAGGGACTGAAGCTTTCTTT.

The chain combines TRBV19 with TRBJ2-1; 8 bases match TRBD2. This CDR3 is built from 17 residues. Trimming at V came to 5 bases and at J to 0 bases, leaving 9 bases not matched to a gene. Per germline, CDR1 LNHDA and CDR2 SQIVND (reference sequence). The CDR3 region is CASSPTSGKSSYNEQFF. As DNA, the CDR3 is TGTGCCAGTAGTCCTACTAGCGGAAAGAGCTCCTACAATGAGCAGTTCTTC. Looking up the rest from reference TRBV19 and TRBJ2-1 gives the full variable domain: DGGITQSPKYLFRKEGQNVTLSCEQNLNHDAMYWYRQDPGQGLRLIYYSQIVNDFQKGDIAEGYSVSREKKESFPLTVTSAQKNPTAFYLCASSPTSGKSSYNEQFFGPGTRLTVL.